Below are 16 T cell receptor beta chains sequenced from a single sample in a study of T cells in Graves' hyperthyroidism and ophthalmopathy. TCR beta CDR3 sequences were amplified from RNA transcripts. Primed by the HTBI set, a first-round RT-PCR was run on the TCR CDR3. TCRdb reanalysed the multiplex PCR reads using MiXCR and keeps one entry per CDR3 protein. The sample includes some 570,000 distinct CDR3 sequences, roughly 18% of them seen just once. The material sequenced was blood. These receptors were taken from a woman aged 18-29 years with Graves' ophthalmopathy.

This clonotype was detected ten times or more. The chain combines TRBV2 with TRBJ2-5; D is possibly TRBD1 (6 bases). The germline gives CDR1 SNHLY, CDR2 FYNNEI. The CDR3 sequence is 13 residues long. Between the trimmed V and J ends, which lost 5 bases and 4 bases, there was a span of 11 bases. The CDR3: CASSLQGRETQYF. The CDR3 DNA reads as TGTGCCAGCAGTTTGCAGGGGAGAGAGACCCAGTACTTC.

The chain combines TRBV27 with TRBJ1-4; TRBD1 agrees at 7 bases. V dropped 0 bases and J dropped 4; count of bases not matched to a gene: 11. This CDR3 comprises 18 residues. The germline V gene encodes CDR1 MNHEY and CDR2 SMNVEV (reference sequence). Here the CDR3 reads CASSLSGQERFDNEKLFF. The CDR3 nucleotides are TGTGCCAGCAGTTTATCCGGACAGGAACGCTTCGATAATGAAAAACTGTTTTTT.

CDR3 sequence (DNA): TGTGCCATCAGTGATGGGTCTGCTAGCGGGGCGCCCTACGAGCAGTACTTC. It translates to CAISDGSASGAPYEQYF. The V call is TRBV10-3, the J call TRBJ2-7; 9 nucleotides align to TRBD2. Germline CDR1 ENHRY, CDR2 SYGVKD. V was clipped by 3 bases and J by 2 bases; unmatched bases: 11. The CDR3 totals 17 residues.

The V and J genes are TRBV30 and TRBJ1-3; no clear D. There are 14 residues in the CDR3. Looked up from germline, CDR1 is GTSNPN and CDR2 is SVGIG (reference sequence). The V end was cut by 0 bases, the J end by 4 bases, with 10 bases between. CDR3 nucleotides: TGTGCCTGGAGTGTACTAGGGTACGGAAACACCATATATTTT. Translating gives CAWSVLGYGNTIYF.

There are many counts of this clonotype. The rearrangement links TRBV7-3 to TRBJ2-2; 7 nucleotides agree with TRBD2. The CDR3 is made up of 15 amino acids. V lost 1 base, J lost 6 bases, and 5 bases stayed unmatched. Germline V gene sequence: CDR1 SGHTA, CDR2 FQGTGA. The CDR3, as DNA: TGTGCCAGCAGCTTAATCGCGGGAGTTCCCGGGGAGCTGTTTTTT. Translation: CASSLIAGVPGELFF.

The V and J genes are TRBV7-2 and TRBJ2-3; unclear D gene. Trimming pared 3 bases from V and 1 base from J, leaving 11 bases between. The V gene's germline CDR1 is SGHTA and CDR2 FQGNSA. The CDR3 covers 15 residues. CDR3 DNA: TGTGCCAGCAGCTTCGATAGTGGCGGCACAGATACGCAGTATTTT. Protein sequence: CASSFDSGGTDTQYF.

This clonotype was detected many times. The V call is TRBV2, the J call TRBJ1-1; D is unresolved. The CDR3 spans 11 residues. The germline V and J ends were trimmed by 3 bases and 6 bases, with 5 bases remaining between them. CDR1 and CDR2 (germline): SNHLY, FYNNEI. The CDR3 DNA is TGTGCCAGCAGTGAGTCGGCTGAAGCTTTCTTT. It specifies CASSESAEAFF. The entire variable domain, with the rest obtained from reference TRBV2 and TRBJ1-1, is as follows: EPEVTQTPSHQVTQMGQEVILRCVPISNHLYFYWYRQILGQKVEFLVSFYNNEISEKSEIFDDQFSVERPDGSNFTLKIRSTKLEDSAMYFCASSESAEAFFGQGTRLTVV.

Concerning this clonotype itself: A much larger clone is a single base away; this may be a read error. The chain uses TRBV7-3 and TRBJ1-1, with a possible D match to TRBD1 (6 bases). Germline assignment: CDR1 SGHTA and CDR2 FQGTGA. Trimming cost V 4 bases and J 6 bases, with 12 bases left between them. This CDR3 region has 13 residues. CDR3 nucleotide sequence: TGTGCCAGCAGCTCAACAGGGTCCGCTGAAGCTTTCTTT. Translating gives CASSSTGSAEAFF.

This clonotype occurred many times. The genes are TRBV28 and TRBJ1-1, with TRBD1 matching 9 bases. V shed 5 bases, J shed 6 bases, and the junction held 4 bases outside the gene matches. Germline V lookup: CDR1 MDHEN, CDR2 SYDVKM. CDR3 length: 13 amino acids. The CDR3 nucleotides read TGTGCCAGCAGTGTTAACAGGGGGCCTGAAGCTTTCTTT. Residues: CASSVNRGPEAFF.

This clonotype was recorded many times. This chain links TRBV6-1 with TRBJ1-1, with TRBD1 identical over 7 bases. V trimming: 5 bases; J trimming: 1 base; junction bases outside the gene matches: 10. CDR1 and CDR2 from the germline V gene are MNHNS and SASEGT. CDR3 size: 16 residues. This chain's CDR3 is CASSPLTGVGNTEAFF. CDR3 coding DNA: TGTGCCAGCAGTCCGCTAACAGGGGTTGGGAACACTGAAGCTTTCTTT.

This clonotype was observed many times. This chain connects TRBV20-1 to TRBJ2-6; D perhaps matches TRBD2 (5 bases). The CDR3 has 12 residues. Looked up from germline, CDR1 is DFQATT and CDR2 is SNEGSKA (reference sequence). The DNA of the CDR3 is TGCAGCCCAGGTGGGAGAAATAACGTCCTGACTTTC. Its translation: CSPGGRNNVLTF.

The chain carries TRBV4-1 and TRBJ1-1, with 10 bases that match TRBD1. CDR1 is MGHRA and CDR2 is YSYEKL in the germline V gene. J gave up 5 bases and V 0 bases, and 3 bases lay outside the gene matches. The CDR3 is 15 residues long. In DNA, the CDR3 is TGCGCCAGCAGCCAAGATGGACAGGGGGAGACTGAAGCTTTCTTT. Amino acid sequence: CASSQDGQGETEAFF.

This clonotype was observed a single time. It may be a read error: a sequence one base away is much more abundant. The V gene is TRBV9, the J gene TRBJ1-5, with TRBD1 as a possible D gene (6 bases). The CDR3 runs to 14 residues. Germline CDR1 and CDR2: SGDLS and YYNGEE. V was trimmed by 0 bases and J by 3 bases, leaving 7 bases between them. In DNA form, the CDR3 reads TGTGCCAGCAGCGTAGGGACAGTCAATCAGCCCCAGCATTTT. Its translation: CASSVGTVNQPQHF. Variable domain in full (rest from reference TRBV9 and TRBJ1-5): DSGVTQTPKHLITATGQRVTLRCSPRSGDLSVYWYQQSLDQGLQFLIQYYNGEERAKGNILERFSAQQFPDLHSELNLSSLELGDSALYFCASSVGTVNQPQHFGDGTRLSIL.

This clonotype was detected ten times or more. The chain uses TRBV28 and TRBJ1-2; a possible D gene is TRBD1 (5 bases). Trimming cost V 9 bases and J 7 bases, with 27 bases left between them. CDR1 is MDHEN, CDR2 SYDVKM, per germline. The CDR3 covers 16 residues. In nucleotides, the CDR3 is TGTGCCAGTTCCTTGACGGGGCAGGGCGACATCGGTGGCTACACCTTC. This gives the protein CASSLTGQGDIGGYTF.

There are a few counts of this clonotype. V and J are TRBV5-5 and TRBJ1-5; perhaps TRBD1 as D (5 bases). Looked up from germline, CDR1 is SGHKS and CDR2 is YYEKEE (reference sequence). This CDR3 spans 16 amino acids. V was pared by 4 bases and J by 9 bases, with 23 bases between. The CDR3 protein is CASSISRDGGVLPQHF. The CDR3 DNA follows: TGTGCCAGCAGCATCTCCCGGGACGGAGGTGTTTTGCCCCAGCATTTT.

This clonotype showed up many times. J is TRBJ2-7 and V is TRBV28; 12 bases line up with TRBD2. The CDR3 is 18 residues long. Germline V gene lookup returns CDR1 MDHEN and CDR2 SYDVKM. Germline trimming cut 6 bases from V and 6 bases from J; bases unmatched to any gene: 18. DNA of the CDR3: TGTGCCAGCAGCCCCTCACCTAGCGGGAGGGCCCGGATTCGCGAGCAGTACTTC. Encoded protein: CASSPSPSGRARIREQYF.